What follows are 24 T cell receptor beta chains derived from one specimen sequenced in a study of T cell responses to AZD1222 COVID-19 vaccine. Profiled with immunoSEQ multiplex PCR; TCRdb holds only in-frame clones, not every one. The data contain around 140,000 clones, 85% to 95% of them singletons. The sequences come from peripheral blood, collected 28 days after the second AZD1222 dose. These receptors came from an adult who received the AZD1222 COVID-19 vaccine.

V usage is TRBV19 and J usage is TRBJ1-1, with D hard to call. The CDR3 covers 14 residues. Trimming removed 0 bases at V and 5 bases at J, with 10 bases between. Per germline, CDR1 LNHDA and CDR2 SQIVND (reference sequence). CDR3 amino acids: CASSIDMVRTEAFF. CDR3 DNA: TGTGCCAGTAGTATAGATATGGTTCGGACTGAAGCTTTCTTT. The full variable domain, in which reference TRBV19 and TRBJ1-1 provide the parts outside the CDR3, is DGGITQSPKYLFRKEGQNVTLSCEQNLNHDAMYWYRQDPGQGLRLIYYSQIVNDFQKGDIAEGYSVSREKKESFPLTVTSAQKNPTAFYLCASSIDMVRTEAFFGQGTRLTVV.

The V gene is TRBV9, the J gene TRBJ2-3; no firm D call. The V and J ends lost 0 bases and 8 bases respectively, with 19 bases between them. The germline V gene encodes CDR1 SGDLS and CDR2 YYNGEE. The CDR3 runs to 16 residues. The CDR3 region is CASSVAPDRLSGTQYF. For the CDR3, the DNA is TGTGCCAGCAGCGTAGCGCCTGACCGCCTATCGGGTACGCAGTATTTT.

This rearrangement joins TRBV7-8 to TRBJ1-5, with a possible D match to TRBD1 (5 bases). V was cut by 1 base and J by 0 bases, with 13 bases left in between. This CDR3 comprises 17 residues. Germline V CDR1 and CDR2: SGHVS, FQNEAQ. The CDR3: CASSLGQPTYSNQPQHF. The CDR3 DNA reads TGTGCCAGCAGCTTAGGACAGCCCACTTATAGCAATCAGCCCCAGCATTTT. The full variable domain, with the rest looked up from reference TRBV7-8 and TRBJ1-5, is GAGVSQSPRYKVAKRGQDVALRCDPISGHVSLFWYQQALGQGPEFLTYFQNEAQLDKSGLPSDRFFAERPEGSVSTLKIQRTQQEDSAVYLCASSLGQPTYSNQPQHFGDGTRLSIL.

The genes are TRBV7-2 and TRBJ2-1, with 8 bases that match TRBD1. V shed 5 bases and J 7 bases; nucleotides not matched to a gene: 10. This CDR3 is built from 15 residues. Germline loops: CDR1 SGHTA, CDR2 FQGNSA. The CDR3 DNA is TGTGCCAGCAGCCCCAGGGGTCAGGGGGCGAATGAGCAGTTCTTC. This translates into CASSPRGQGANEQFF.

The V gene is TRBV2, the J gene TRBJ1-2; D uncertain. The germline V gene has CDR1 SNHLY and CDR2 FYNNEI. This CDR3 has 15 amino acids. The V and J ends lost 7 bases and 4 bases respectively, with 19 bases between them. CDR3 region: CASTPTTRRFYGYTF. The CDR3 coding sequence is TGTGCCAGCACACCCACTACTAGGCGCTTCTATGGCTACACCTTC.

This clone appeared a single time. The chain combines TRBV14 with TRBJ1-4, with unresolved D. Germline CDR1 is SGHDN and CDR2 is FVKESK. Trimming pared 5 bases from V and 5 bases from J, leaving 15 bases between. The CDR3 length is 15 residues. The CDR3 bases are TGTGCCAGCAGCTTGAAAGGCAGTAGAAATGAAAAACTGTTTTTT. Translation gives CASSLKGSRNEKLFF.

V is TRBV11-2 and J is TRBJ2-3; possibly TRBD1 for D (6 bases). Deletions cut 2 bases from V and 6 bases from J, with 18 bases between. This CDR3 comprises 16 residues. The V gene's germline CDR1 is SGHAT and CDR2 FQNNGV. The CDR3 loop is CASSLLTGPLSDTQYF. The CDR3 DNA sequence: TGTGCCAGCAGCTTACTAACAGGGCCCCTTTCGGATACGCAGTATTTT.

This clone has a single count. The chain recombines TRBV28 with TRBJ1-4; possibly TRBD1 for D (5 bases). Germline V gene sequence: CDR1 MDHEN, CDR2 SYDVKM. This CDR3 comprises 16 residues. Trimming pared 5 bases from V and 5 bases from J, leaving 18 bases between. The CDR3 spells CASSTYSGTWNEKLFF. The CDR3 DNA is TGTGCCAGCAGTACTTACTCCGGGACCTGGAATGAAAAACTGTTTTTT. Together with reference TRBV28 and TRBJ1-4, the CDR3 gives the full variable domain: DVKVTQSSRYLVKRTGEKVFLECVQDMDHENMFWYRQDPGLGLRLIYFSYDVKMKEKGDIPEGYSVSREKKERFSLILESASTNQTSMYLCASSTYSGTWNEKLFFGSGTQLSVL.

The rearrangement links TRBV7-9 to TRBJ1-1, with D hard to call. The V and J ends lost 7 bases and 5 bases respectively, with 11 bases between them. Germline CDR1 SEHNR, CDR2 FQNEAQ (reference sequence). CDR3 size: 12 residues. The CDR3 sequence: CASTWGRTEAFF. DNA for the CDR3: TGTGCCAGCACCTGGGGTCGAACTGAAGCTTTCTTT.

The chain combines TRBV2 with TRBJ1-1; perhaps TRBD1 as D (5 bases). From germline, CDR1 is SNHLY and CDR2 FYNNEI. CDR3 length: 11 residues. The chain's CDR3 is CTWGIYTEAFF. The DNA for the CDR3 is TGTACCTGGGGGATTTACACTGAAGCTTTCTTT.

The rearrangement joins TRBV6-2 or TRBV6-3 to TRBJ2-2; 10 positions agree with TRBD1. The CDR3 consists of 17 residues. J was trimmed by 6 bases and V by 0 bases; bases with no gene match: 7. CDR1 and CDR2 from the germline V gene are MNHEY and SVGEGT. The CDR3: CASSYSWDRGVSGELFF. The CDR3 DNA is TGTGCCAGCAGTTACTCCTGGGACAGGGGAGTTTCCGGGGAGCTGTTTTTT.

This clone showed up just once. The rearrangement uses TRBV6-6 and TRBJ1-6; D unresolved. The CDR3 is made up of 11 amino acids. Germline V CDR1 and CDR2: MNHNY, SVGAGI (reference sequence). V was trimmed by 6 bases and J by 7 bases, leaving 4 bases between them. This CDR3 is CASRKNSPLHF. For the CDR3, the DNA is TGTGCCAGCAGGAAAAATTCACCCCTCCACTTT.

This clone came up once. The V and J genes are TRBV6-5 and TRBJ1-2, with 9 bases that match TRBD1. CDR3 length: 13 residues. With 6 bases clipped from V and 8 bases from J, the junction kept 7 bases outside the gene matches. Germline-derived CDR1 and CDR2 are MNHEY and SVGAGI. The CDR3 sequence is CASRSGTGWGYTF. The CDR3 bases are TGTGCCAGCAGGTCCGGGACAGGGTGGGGCTACACCTTC.

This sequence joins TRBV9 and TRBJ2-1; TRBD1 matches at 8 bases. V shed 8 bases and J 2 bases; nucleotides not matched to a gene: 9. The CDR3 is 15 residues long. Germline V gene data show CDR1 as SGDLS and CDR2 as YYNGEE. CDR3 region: CASTLQGEPYNEQFF. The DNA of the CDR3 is TGTGCCAGTACCTTACAGGGGGAGCCCTACAATGAGCAGTTCTTC.

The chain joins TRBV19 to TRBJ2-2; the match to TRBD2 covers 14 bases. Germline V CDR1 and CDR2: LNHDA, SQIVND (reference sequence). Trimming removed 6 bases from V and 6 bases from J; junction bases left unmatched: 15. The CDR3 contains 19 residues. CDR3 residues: CASSLGIGLAGGRAGELFF. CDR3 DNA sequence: TGTGCCAGTAGCCTGGGTATAGGACTAGCGGGAGGAAGGGCCGGGGAGCTGTTTTTT.

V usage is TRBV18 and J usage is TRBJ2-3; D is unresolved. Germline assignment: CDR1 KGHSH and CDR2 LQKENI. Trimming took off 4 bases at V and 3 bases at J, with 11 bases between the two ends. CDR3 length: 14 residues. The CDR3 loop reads CASSRAFGTDTQYF. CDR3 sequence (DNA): TGTGCCAGCTCACGGGCTTTCGGGACAGATACGCAGTATTTT.

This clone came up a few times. In DNA, the CDR3 is TGTGCCACCAGCACCCTGACTAGCCCTAACACCGGGGAGCTGTTTTTT. Translated, it gives CATSTLTSPNTGELFF. The chain recombines TRBV15 with TRBJ2-2, with TRBD2 identical over 7 bases. The CDR3 has 16 residues. V trimming: 4 bases; J trimming: 2 bases; junction bases outside the gene matches: 7. Germline lookup yields CDR1 LNHNV and CDR2 YYDKDF (reference sequence).

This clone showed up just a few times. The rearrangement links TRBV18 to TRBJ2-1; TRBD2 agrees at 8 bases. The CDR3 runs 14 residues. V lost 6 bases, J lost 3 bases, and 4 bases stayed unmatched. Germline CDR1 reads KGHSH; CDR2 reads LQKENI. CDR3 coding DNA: TGTGCCAGCTCCCCGGGACTAGTCTACAATGAGCAGTTCTTC. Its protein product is CASSPGLVYNEQFF. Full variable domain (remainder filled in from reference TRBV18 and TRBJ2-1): NAGVMQNPRHLVRRRGQEARLRCSPMKGHSHVYWYRQLPEEGLKFMVYLQKENIIDESGMPKERFSAEFPKEGPSILRIQQVVRGDSAAYFCASSPGLVYNEQFFGPGTRLTVL.

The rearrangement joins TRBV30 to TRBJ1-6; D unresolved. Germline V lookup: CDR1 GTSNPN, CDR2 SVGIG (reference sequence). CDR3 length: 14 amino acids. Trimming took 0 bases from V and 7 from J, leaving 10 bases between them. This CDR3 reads CAWSVSRGNSPLHF. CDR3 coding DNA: TGTGCCTGGAGTGTTTCTCGTGGAAATTCACCCCTCCACTTT.

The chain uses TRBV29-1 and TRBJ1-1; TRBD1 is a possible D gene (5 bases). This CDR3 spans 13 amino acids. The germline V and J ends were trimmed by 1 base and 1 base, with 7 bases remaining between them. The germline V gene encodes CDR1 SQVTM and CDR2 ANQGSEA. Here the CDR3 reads CSVEAQGNTEAFF. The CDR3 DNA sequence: TGCAGCGTTGAAGCGCAGGGGAACACTGAAGCTTTCTTT.

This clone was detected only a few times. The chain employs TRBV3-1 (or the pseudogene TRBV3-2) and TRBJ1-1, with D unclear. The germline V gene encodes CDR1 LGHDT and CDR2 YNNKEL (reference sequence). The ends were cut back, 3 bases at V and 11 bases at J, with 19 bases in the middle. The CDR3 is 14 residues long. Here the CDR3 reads CASSQRSGHSRAFF. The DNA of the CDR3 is TGTGCCAGCAGCCAGAGGAGTGGGCATTCGAGGGCTTTCTTT.

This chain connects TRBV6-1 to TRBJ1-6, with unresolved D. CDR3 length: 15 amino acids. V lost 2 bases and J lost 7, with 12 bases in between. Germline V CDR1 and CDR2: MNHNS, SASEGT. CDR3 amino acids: CASSELGNRNSPLHF. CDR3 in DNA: TGTGCCAGCAGTGAATTAGGCAATAGAAATTCACCCCTCCACTTT.

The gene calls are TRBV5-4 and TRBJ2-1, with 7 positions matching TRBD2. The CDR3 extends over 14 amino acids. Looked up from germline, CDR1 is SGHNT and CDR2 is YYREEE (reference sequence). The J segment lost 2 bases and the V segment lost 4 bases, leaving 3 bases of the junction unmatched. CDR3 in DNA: TGTGCCAGCAGCCAGAGCGGGACCTACAATGAGCAGTTCTTC. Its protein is CASSQSGTYNEQFF.

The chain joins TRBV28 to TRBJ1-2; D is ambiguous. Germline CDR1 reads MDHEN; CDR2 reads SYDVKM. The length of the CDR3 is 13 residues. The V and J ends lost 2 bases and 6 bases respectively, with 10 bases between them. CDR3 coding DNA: TGTGCCAGCAGTTTACCCGGGAAGGATGGCTACACCTTC. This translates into CASSLPGKDGYTF.